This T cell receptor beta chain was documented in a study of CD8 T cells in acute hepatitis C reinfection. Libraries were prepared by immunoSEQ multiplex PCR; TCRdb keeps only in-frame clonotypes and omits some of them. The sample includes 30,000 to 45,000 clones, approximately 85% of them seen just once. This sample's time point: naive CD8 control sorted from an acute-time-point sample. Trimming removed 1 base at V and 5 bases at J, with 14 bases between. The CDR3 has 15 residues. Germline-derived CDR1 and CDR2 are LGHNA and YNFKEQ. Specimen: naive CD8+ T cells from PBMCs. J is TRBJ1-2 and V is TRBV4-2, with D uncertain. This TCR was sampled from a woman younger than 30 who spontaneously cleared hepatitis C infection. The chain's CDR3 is CASSQGGVGVYGYTF. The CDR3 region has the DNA TGTGCCAGCAGCCAAGGGGGTGTCGGGGTTTATGGCTACACCTTC.